This T cell receptor (beta chain) originates from a study of blood T cells in healthy people across ages (dated by TCRdb to between 2014 and 2017). Looking at the study overall: In model experiments, roughly one uniquely barcoded TCR beta cDNA molecule per two T cells was captured by template switching. The study measured age-related changes in TCR beta repertoire diversity using deep sequencing normalized with unique cDNA molecular identifiers. The donors were divided into four age groups: young (average 16 years), middle-aged (about 40), aged (about 62) and long-lived (roughly 82). For two donors (one aged 18 to 30 and one aged 80 or older), the study analyzed two additional independent replicas of 1 million unique cDNA reads from the same blood draw.

In this sample, this clonotype turned up a few times. The clone's antigen remains unknown. Base qualities are missing; no much larger clone stands one base away. The donors were roughly 40 Caucasian individuals from Russia, aged 6 to 90 years, who were systemically healthy. About 9.8 milliliters of peripheral blood were drawn from each donor into EDTA-treated Vacutainer tubes. Ficoll-Paque density-gradient centrifugation was used to isolate PBMCs, with at least 7 million per sample. Trizol reagent was used to extract total RNA from PBMCs, with at least 5 micrograms per sample. Naive CD45RAhigh/CD27high T cell percentages were measured by flow cytometry on a PBMC aliquot from every donor. Receptor amplification or capture employed 5' RACE. TCRdb lists the instrument as Illumina HiSeq 2500. A second PCR of about 7 to 12 cycles was run with a J-beta primer mix and a sample-barcoded 5' primer. Each TCR beta cDNA molecule received a unique molecular identifier from a template-switch 5' adaptor carrying 12 random nucleotides. At least 3 million CDR3-containing paired-end reads were obtained from each sample. First-strand cDNA was synthesized from all RNA with the Mint cDNA synthesis kit, primed by a TRBC-specific oligonucleotide. Following uracil-DNA glycosylase treatment, a first 18-cycle PCR with universal primers M1SS and BC2_uni_R was performed on all cDNA. The original pipeline was this. For normalization, 1 million high-quality reads were randomly selected from each sample, with every read carrying a distinct molecular identifier. Instead of being binned into consensus sequences, reads that shared molecular identifiers were thrown out. MiTCR, set to a Q25 quality threshold and the strictest error-elimination algorithm, was used for CDR3 identification, clonotype clustering and error correction. A nonparametric unseen species model with Euler transformation was used to estimate lower-bound total TCR beta diversity. TCRdb reanalyzed the raw reads on its own, using fastp at Q25 for trimming and MiXCR for clone calling, and kept in-frame beta chains. Duplicate CDR3 protein sequences are folded into a single record with the most common DNA and genes. It is TCRdb's table, rather than the study itself, that gives the V and J calls and clone size. The sample contains approximately 800,000 distinct CDR3 sequences, roughly 25% of them found a single time. Together, the top ten hold roughly 3.8% of the sample.

The full study reports these points: Compared with the aged group, more naive CD4+ T cells, fewer expanded clones and increased TCR diversity were shown by the long-lived group, suggesting age selection. A strong correlation was found between observed TCR beta diversity and the percentage of naive T cells measured by flow cytometry. Estimates of total diversity based on one million sequenced T cells were considered lower bounds and underestimates. Because profiling used bulk unsorted PBMCs, naive and antigen-experienced compartments could not be compared conclusively. As age increased, observed TCR beta diversity per million T cells dropped in a roughly linear way, and a significant reduction was already evident by age 40. Because the CMV infection status of the donors was unknown, age-related changes in expanded clonotypes may potentially have been confounded.

The CDR3, cysteine through phenylalanine, is 15 amino acids long. Only CDR3 DNA remains: 45 bases, in frame from the first base. At the junction V is shortened by 5 bases and J by 3 bases, with 15 bases in between. CDR1 SGHKS and CDR2 YYEKEE were looked up in the germline V gene (reference sequence). These sequences were also reported in another study, on T cells of mothers and their children. As described in the second report: Donors were nine systemically healthy Caucasian individuals: three mothers and their six children. cDNA synthesis consumed the entire amount of extracted RNA, loaded at around 1.5 ug RNA in each 15 ul reaction. Sample barcodes and 2-4 random nucleotides were added via the M1S primer in the second PCR. More than 9 million TCR beta CDR3 reads were obtained from each mother, and approximately 3 million reads were obtained from each child. In both related and unrelated pairs, thymic selection shapes the output of TCR recombination in a similar way, with inherited differences having only a minor effect. Normalized repertoire overlap was always found to be slightly, but never significantly, higher in related mother-child pairs than in unrelated mother-child pairs. No persistent microchimeric T cell clones were found, with a detection sensitivity of roughly 99 clones per million clonotypes. The study used deep NGS to compare TCR beta repertoires of mothers and children, seeking features distinguishing related mother-child pairs from unrelated individuals. The mean age was about 40 +/- 4 years for the mothers and approximately 11 +/- 4 years for the children. Libraries were sequenced on Illumina HiSeq 2000 with 100+100 nt paired-end reads after adapter ligation with NEBNext reagents. To avoid cross-contamination, the mother libraries and the child libraries were prepared a month apart and sequenced in separate runs. Between roughly 450,000 and 2,200,000 distinct TCR beta clonotypes were identified per donor. Naive TCR beta clonotypes were estimated from low-frequency clonotypes matched to each donor's FACS-determined naive share, without sorting.

The TCR originated in a boy younger than 18 in good health. Recombination linked TRBV5-5 to TRBJ2-1; TRBD2 is a possible D gene, resting on 5 matching bases. The sequencing input was blood. The DNA sequence is given as TGTGCCAGCAGTCAAGACCCTGGACTCTACAATGAGCAGTTCTTC. Its translation is CASSQDPGLYNEQFF. With the rest looked up from the reference TRBV5-5 and TRBJ2-1 genes rather than sequenced, the full variable domain is DAGVTQSPTHLIKTRGQQVTLRCSPISGHKSVSWYQQVLGQGPQFIFQYYEKEERGRGNFPDRFSARQFPNYSSELNVNALLLGDSALYLCASSQDPGLYNEQFFGPGTRLTVL.